A selection of T cell receptor beta chains follows, all from one sample in a study of T-cell reconstitution after alpha-beta-depleted transplantation in children. TCRdb re-called the PCR reads through MiXCR, storing one row per CDR3 protein. The repertoire holds about 980,000 distinct CDR3 sequences, 25% to 35% seen once, with about 28% in the top ten. The sequences come from PBMCs, mostly from graft donor cells, collected 360 days after TCRalphabeta/CD19-depleted stem cell transplant. The receptors come from a boy in the first two years of life who had a stem cell transplant for SCID, so the T cells may come from the graft donor. Both conserved end residues are part of each CDR3. D genes are given only for firm matches. Rows may omit the clone size; those that give it use once, few, many or a size class.

abundance	d_gene	len	j_gene	v_gene	CDR3aa	CDR3nt
few	.	18	TRBJ2-2	TRBV6-2/TRBV6-3	CASSYLHGGSLDTGELFF	TGTGCCAGCAGTTACCTCCACGGGGGATCGTTGGACACCGGGGAGCTGTTTTTT
.	TRBD2	18	TRBJ2-3	TRBV4-2	CASSQDVAGGYPTDTQYF	TGTGCCAGCAGCCAAGATGTGGCGGGGGGCTACCCAACAGATACGCAGTATTTT
few	.	12	TRBJ2-7	TRBV5-1	CASSLDGVEQYF	TGCGCCAGCAGCTTGGATGGGGTCGAGCAGTACTTC
.	.	17	TRBJ1-1	TRBV4-1	CASSHSLSTLRNTEAFF	TGCGCCAGCAGCCATAGCCTGTCGACGCTACGGAACACTGAAGCTTTCTTT
once	TRBD1	15	TRBJ1-5	TRBV5-1	CASSRGQGPNQPQHF	TGCGCCAGCAGCAGGGGACAGGGCCCAAATCAGCCCCAGCATTTT
.	.	15	TRBJ2-5	TRBV5-1	CASSLGQVNQETQYF	TGCGCCAGCAGCTTGGGGCAGGTGAACCAAGAGACCCAGTACTTC
.	.	15	TRBJ2-7	TRBV28	CASSAPAANTYEQYF	TGTGCCAGCAGTGCCCCCGCAGCTAATACCTACGAGCAGTACTTC
few	.	12	TRBJ1-1	TRBV11-2	CASSSVGTEAFF	TGTGCCAGCAGCTCGGTAGGGACTGAAGCTTTCTTT
.	.	14	TRBJ2-1	TRBV7-9	CASSHPDPYNEQFF	TGTGCCAGCAGCCACCCCGACCCGTACAATGAGCAGTTCTTC
once	.	14	TRBJ1-1	TRBV7-9	CASTEGLANTEAFF	TGTGCCAGCACCGAGGGGCTGGCGAACACTGAAGCTTTCTTT
many	TRBD2	12	TRBJ2-1	TRBV5-1	CASRTGGNEQFF	TGCGCCAGCAGAACCGGGGGGAATGAGCAGTTCTTC
.	.	17	TRBJ2-1	TRBV4-1	CASSQGAAGPPYNEQFF	TGCGCCAGCAGCCAAGGTGCGGCAGGGCCCCCCTACAATGAGCAGTTCTTC
.	.	15	TRBJ2-5	TRBV5-6	CASSLGRQDRETQYF	TGTGCCAGCAGCTTGGGTAGACAGGACCGAGAGACCCAGTACTTC
.	.	13	TRBJ2-5	TRBV20-1	CSAITTNQETQYF	TGCAGTGCGATCACCACAAACCAAGAGACCCAGTACTTC
few	.	13	TRBJ2-4	TRBV6-6	CASSPQAKNIQYF	TGTGCCAGCAGCCCCCAGGCCAAAAACATTCAGTACTTC
.	TRBD1	15	TRBJ1-6	TRBV5-1	CASTPEAGGTSPLHF	TGCGCCAGCACCCCGGAGGCAGGGGGCACTTCACCCCTCCACTTT
.	.	16	TRBJ2-3	TRBV12-3/TRBV12-4	CASSLVPGATGDTQYF	TGTGCCAGCAGTTTAGTCCCAGGGGCAACTGGAGATACGCAGTATTTT
.	TRBD1	15	TRBJ2-3	TRBV10-3	CAISPTGVGPDTQYF	TGTGCCATCAGCCCGACAGGGGTTGGTCCAGATACGCAGTATTTT
few	TRBD1	17	TRBJ2-5	TRBV7-9	CASSLFRGQGAVETQYF	TGTGCCAGCAGCTTATTCCGGGGACAGGGGGCTGTAGAGACCCAGTACTTC
few	.	15	TRBJ1-5	TRBV27	CASSLSGPGGFGQHF	TGTGCCAGCAGTTTATCGGGGCCGGGAGGGTTTGGCCAGCATTTT
.	.	16	TRBJ1-3	TRBV12-3/TRBV12-4	CASRRQQLISGNTIYF	TGTGCCAGCAGGCGACAGCAGCTTATTTCTGGAAACACCATATATTTT
.	TRBD2	16	TRBJ2-1	TRBV12-3/TRBV12-4	CASSSPGTRGGNEQFF	TGTGCCAGCAGTTCTCCGGGGACTCGCGGGGGCAATGAGCAGTTCTTC
many	.	15	TRBJ2-1	TRBV7-2	CASGKGGTASREQFF	TGTGCCAGCGGGAAGGGTGGGACTGCCTCCCGTGAGCAGTTCTTC
many	.	13	TRBJ1-5	TRBV4-1	CASSQGLDQPQHF	TGCGCCAGCAGCCAAGGTCTTGATCAGCCCCAGCATTTT
.	.	15	TRBJ2-1	TRBV5-8	CASSFWGNSRGEQFF	TGTGCCAGCAGCTTCTGGGGGAATTCGAGGGGTGAGCAGTTCTTC
.	TRBD1	15	TRBJ1-2	TRBV6-1	CASSTDRGFRFGYTF	TGTGCCAGCAGTACGGACAGGGGGTTTAGATTTGGCTACACCTTC
.	TRBD1	13	TRBJ1-2	TRBV12-3/TRBV12-4	CASSSRDSYGYTF	TGTGCCAGCAGTTCCAGGGACAGCTATGGCTACACCTTC
once	TRBD1	15	TRBJ2-3	TRBV12-3/TRBV12-4	CASSSRDRGIDTQYF	TGTGCCAGCAGTTCCCGGGACAGGGGGATTGATACGCAGTATTTT
.	TRBD1	17	TRBJ1-5	TRBV14	CASSHTGGQGYQGPQHF	TGTGCCAGCAGCCATACCGGGGGACAGGGATATCAAGGGCCCCAGCATTTT
few	.	15	TRBJ2-1	TRBV27	CASSLDTPAGNEQFF	TGTGCCAGCAGTTTAGACACACCCGCGGGGAATGAGCAGTTCTTC
many	.	16	TRBJ2-2	TRBV5-1	CASADTGTLNTGELFF	TGCGCCAGCGCCGATACCGGGACATTGAACACCGGGGAGCTGTTTTTT
few	TRBD2	17	TRBJ2-2	TRBV2	CASIARGGVANTGELFF	TGTGCCAGCATTGCCCGTGGGGGGGTCGCGAACACCGGGGAGCTGTTTTTT
.	.	16	TRBJ2-1	TRBV5-1	CASSLVVGVLYNEQFF	TGCGCCAGCAGCTTGGTGGTGGGGGTCCTCTACAATGAGCAGTTCTTC
many	.	15	TRBJ2-7	TRBV11-1	CASTRGAGHSYEQYF	TGTGCCAGCACCCGAGGGGCGGGTCACTCCTACGAGCAGTACTTC
few	.	16	TRBJ2-1	TRBV5-1	CASSGPATGAYNEQFF	TGCGCCAGCAGCGGACCGGCGACTGGGGCCTACAATGAGCAGTTCTTC
few	.	13	TRBJ2-5	TRBV20-1	CSASRQGQETQYF	TGCAGTGCTAGTAGGCAGGGTCAAGAGACCCAGTACTTC
few	.	13	TRBJ1-2	TRBV6-5	CASSYGTHYGYTF	TGTGCCAGCAGTTACGGGACACACTATGGCTACACCTTC
.	.	15	TRBJ2-1	TRBV9	CASSVFTGTVYEQFF	TGTGCCAGCAGCGTCTTTACAGGTACCGTCTATGAGCAGTTCTTC
few	.	11	TRBJ2-1	TRBV20-1	CSASPRNEQFF	TGCAGTGCTAGCCCCCGCAATGAGCAGTTCTTC
.	.	15	TRBJ2-1	TRBV5-1	CASSLSGDRYNEQFF	TGCGCCAGCAGCTTATCCGGGGATCGTTACAATGAGCAGTTCTTC
.	.	14	TRBJ1-5	TRBV20-1	CSASPGFSNQPQHF	TGCAGTGCTAGTCCAGGGTTTAGCAATCAGCCCCAGCATTTT
few	.	15	TRBJ1-1	TRBV5-1	CASSLEQGGNTEAFF	TGCGCCAGCAGCTTGGAACAGGGAGGGAACACTGAAGCTTTCTTT
.	.	12	TRBJ2-1	TRBV29-1	CSVEERGNEQFF	TGCAGCGTTGAAGAACGGGGAAATGAGCAGTTCTTC
few	.	14	TRBJ1-2	TRBV7-2	CASTLLGPRYGYTF	TGTGCCAGCACTCTTCTTGGTCCCCGGTATGGCTACACCTTC
.	.	16	TRBJ1-4	TRBV24-1	CATSDGARFPNEKLFF	TGTGCCACCAGTGATGGGGCCAGATTCCCGAATGAAAAACTGTTTTTT
.	TRBD2	15	TRBJ2-1	TRBV7-9	CASSSGTSDYNEQFF	TGTGCCAGCAGCTCTGGGACTAGCGACTACAATGAGCAGTTCTTC
few	.	14	TRBJ2-7	TRBV4-2	CASSQFGPSGEQYF	TGTGCCAGCAGCCAATTCGGTCCATCTGGCGAGCAGTACTTC
.	.	15	TRBJ1-1	TRBV5-1	CASSLETWGNTEAFF	TGCGCCAGCAGCTTGGAAACCTGGGGGAACACTGAAGCTTTCTTT
.	TRBD2	19	TRBJ2-3	TRBV11-2	CASSFFPGTSGGSTDTQYF	TGTGCCAGCAGCTTTTTCCCCGGGACTAGCGGGGGGAGCACAGATACGCAGTATTTT
once	.	16	TRBJ2-3	TRBV5-6	CASSLVERSRGDTQYF	TGTGCCAGCAGCTTAGTGGAAAGGTCTCGGGGAGATACGCAGTATTTT
few	.	12	TRBJ2-7	TRBV12-3/TRBV12-4	CASTSSPYEQYF	TGTGCCAGCACGAGTTCCCCCTACGAGCAGTACTTC